These T cell receptor beta chains were read from a single sample in a study of T cell responses to AZD1222 COVID-19 vaccine. The method was immunoSEQ multiplex PCR; TCRdb's version includes in-frame clones alone and lacks a portion of them. Of more than 100,000 clones detected, 70% to 90% appear once; the ten largest clones hold 2% to 3%. The sample in question was peripheral blood, obtained on day 0 of AZD1222 vaccination. The receptors here all came from an adult in good health. CDR3s include the opening cysteine and the closing phenylalanine or tryptophan. The D gene is left open where the match is weak. The size entry is marked missing in some rows and otherwise reads once, few, many or a size class.

d_call,j_call,clone_size,v_call,cdr3_nt,cdr3_aa
NA,TRBJ1-5,NA,TRBV14,TGTGCCAGCAGTCCGGGGTTGAATCAGCCCCAGCATTTT,CASSPGLNQPQHF
NA,TRBJ2-1,NA,TRBV11-2,TGTGCCAGCAGCTGGACGGGGCATCCCGACAATGAGCAGTTCTTC,CASSWTGHPDNEQFF
TRBD1,TRBJ2-7,NA,TRBV10-3,TGTGCCATCAGTGATGGGACAGATAGCTACGAGCAGTACTTC,CAISDGTDSYEQYF
TRBD1,TRBJ1-6,NA,TRBV30,TGTGCCTGGAGCGAAGGACAGGGGAATTCACCCCTCCACTTT,CAWSEGQGNSPLHF
NA,TRBJ2-3,once,TRBV6-4,TGTGCCAGCAGTGACTTTGAGGGGGAGAGGTCAGATACGCAGTATTTT,CASSDFEGERSDTQYF
TRBD2,TRBJ2-7,NA,TRBV3-1/TRBV3-2,TGTGCCAGCAGCCAAGGGGGACTAGCGGCCTACGAGCAGTACTTC,CASSQGGLAAYEQYF
TRBD1,TRBJ1-3,NA,TRBV18,TGTGCCAGCTCACCGGGGACAGGGAACGCTGGAAACACCATATATTTT,CASSPGTGNAGNTIYF
NA,TRBJ1-6,NA,TRBV6-2/TRBV6-3,TGTGCCAGCAGGCCTACAGGGCTGGGATCACCCCTCCACTTT,CASRPTGLGSPLHF
NA,TRBJ2-5,NA,TRBV7-9,TGTGCCAGCAGCTTAGAAATTGGATGGGAGAGGGCCGAGAAAGAGACCCAGTACTTC,CASSLEIGWERAEKETQYF
TRBD1,TRBJ2-5,NA,TRBV5-1,TGCGCCAGCAGTTCCGGGACAGGGGTACCGAGGTACTTC,CASSSGTGVPRYF
NA,TRBJ2-1,NA,TRBV6-5,TGTGCCAGCACCTTACCCCTAGACAACTACAATGAGCAGTTCTTC,CASTLPLDNYNEQFF
NA,TRBJ2-7,NA,TRBV28,TGTGCCAGCTCTACCAGGGCCTACGAGCAGTACTTC,CASSTRAYEQYF
TRBD1,TRBJ1-4,NA,TRBV27,TGTGCCAGCAGTTTACGGGACAGGGGACCGTCATCCCTGTTTTTT,CASSLRDRGPSSLFF
TRBD2,TRBJ2-7,NA,TRBV2,TGTGCCAGCATCTTCACAGGACTAGCGGGAGGTGTTCTGTACTTC,CASIFTGLAGGVLYF
TRBD2,TRBJ2-7,NA,TRBV4-1,TGCGCCAGCAGCCAAGAAGCGGGGGAGGCCTACGAGCAGTACTTC,CASSQEAGEAYEQYF
NA,TRBJ1-1,NA,TRBV30,TGTGCCTGGACCCACCGGGGAGATTCTGAAGCTTTCTTT,CAWTHRGDSEAFF
NA,TRBJ1-2,NA,TRBV7-3,TGTGCCAGCAGCCCAGGTGGGGTCAACTATGGCTACACCTTC,CASSPGGVNYGYTF
TRBD1,TRBJ1-2,NA,TRBV7-3,TGTGCCAGCAGCTTGACAGGGGACTATGGCTACACCTTC,CASSLTGDYGYTF
TRBD1,TRBJ2-3,NA,TRBV7-9,TGTGCCAGCAGCCTTCTCGGACAGGGGGCTACGCAGTATTTT,CASSLLGQGATQYF
NA,TRBJ2-1,few,TRBV3-1/TRBV3-2,TGTGCCAGCAGCGCCCGGGACTCGCAAGGCACCCATGAGCAGTTCTTC,CASSARDSQGTHEQFF
NA,TRBJ2-7,NA,TRBV6-5,TGTGCCACCAGGGGAGACCGTTCCTCGGTCGGGACGTTC,CATRGDRSSVGTF
NA,TRBJ1-2,NA,TRBV9,TGTGCCAGCAGCGTAGACGGAGGTTACTATGGCTACACCTTC,CASSVDGGYYGYTF
NA,TRBJ2-1,NA,TRBV12-5,TGTGCTAGTGCCCCCGAGGGTCCCTACAATGAGCAGTTCTTC,CASAPEGPYNEQFF
NA,TRBJ1-3,few,TRBV5-6,TGTGCCAGCAGCCCTCGGGGGCCGAGCTCTGGAAACACCATATATTTT,CASSPRGPSSGNTIYF
TRBD1,TRBJ1-2,once,TRBV29-1,TGCAGCGTTATAGGGACAGGGTCCGGTGGCTACACCTTC,CSVIGTGSGGYTF
NA,TRBJ2-1,NA,TRBV5-4,TGTGCCAGCAGCTTGGGCCCTAGGTTTGCTTACAATGAGCAGTTCTTC,CASSLGPRFAYNEQFF
NA,TRBJ1-4,NA,TRBV2,TGTGCCAGCAGTGAAGCGACGAAACTGTTTTTT,CASSEATKLFF
TRBD1,TRBJ1-3,NA,TRBV5-1,TGCGCCAGCACCCACAGACTCACAGGGGGTACCGGAAACACCATATATTTT,CASTHRLTGGTGNTIYF
NA,TRBJ2-1,NA,TRBV3-1/TRBV3-2,TGTGCCAGCAGCCAAGAGCCCCTGGGGTACAATGAGCAGTTCTTC,CASSQEPLGYNEQFF
TRBD1,TRBJ1-2,NA,TRBV5-6,TGTGCCAGCAGCTTGGCGGGCGACAGGGGACATAACTATGGCTACACCTTC,CASSLAGDRGHNYGYTF
NA,TRBJ2-1,NA,TRBV19,TGTGCCAGTAGTAACCGACAGGTTGAGAGCTCCTACAATGAGCAGTTCTTC,CASSNRQVESSYNEQFF
TRBD1,TRBJ2-4,NA,TRBV24-1,TGTGCCACCTACACGAGAGAACAGGGGGTCAAAAACATTCAGTACTTC,CATYTREQGVKNIQYF
NA,TRBJ2-2,NA,TRBV7-6,TGTGCCAGCAGCTTAAGAGCGGGCCGGGGCACCGGGGAGCTGTTTTTT,CASSLRAGRGTGELFF
TRBD2,TRBJ2-4,NA,TRBV28,TGTGCCAGCAGTCCAGGGAGGCGGGAGGCGGTCAAAAACATTCAGTACTTC,CASSPGRREAVKNIQYF
NA,TRBJ2-7,NA,TRBV25-1,TGTGCCAGCAGTGGTGCTAGCGAGAATTACGAGCAGTACTTC,CASSGASENYEQYF
NA,TRBJ1-3,NA,TRBV18,TGTGCCAGCTCACCCGACTCGTACCGCGGAAACACCATATATTTT,CASSPDSYRGNTIYF
TRBD1,TRBJ1-2,once,TRBV7-2,TGTGCCAGCAGCTCCGACAGGGGGCGCGCTGATTGGGGCTACACCTTC,CASSSDRGRADWGYTF